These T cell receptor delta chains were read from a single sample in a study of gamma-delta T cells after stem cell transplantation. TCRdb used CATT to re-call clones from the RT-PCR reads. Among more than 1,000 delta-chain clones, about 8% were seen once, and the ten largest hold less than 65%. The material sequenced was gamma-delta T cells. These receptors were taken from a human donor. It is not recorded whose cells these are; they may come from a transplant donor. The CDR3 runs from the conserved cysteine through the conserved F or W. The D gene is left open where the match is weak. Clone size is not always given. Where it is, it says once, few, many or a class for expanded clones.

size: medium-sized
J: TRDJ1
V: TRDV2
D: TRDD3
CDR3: CACDPLTGGSAYTDKLIF
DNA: TGTGCCTGTGACCCCTTAACTGGGGGATCGGCGTACACCGATAAACTCATCTTT

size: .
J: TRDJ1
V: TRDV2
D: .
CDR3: CACDTVGSNGGADKLIF
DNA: TGTGCCTGTGACACCGTGGGAAGCAACGGAGGCGCCGATAAACTCATCTTT

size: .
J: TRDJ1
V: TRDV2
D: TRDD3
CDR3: CACDTLGIQPGPTDKLIF
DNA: TGTGCCTGTGACACCCTGGGGATACAACCCGGTCCCACCGATAAACTCATCTTT

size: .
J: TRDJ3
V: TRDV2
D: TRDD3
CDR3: CACDSTGGYAVTWDTRQMFF
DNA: TGTGCCTGTGACAGTACTGGGGGATACGCGGTTACCTGGGACACCCGACAGATGTTTTTC

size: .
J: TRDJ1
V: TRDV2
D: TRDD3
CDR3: CACDALLGETYTDKLIF
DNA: TGTGCCTGTGACGCTTTACTGGGGGAGACGTACACCGATAAACTCATCTTT

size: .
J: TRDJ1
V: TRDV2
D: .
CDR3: CACDSVASSGEAAPKYTDKPIF
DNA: TGTGCCTGTGACTCCGTCGCGTCGTCGGGGGAGGCAGCCCCGAAATACACCGATAAACCCATCTTT

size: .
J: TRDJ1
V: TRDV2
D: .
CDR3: CACDSVLTPTTDKLIF
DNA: TGTGCCTGTGATAGCGTACTCACTCCTACCACCGATAAACTCATCTTT

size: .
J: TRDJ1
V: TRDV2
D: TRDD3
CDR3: CACDTVPTGGLGEPHTDKLIF
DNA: TGTGCCTGTGACACCGTTCCCACCGGGGGACTGGGGGAACCGCACACCGATAAACTCATCTTT

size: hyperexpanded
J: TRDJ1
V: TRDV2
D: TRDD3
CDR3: CACDTVGDTNDKLIF
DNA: TGTGCCTGTGACACCGTGGGGGATACGAACGATAAACTCATCTTT

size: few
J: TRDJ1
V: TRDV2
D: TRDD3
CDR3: CACDTVTGGPYTDKLIF
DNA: TGTGCCTGTGACACCGTTACTGGGGGACCGTACACCGATAAACTCATCTTT

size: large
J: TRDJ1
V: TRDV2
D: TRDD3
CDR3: CACDTVREWGISTDKLIF
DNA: TGTGCCTGTGACACCGTGCGAGAATGGGGGATATCAACCGATAAACTCATCTTT

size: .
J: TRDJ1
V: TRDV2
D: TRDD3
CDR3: CACDAVPGKLGGIDKLIF
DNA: TGTGCCTGCGACGCTGTCCCGGGGAAGCTGGGGGGAATCGATAAACTCATCTTT

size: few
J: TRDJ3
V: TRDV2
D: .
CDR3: CACDSGGPLSWDTRQMFF
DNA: TGTGCCTGTGACAGTGGGGGCCCTCTCTCCTGGGACACCCGACAGATGTTTTTC

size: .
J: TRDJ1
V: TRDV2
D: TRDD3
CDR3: CACDTVVLGDTDKLIF
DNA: TGTGCCTGTGACACCGTCGTTCTGGGGGACACCGATAAACTCATCTTT

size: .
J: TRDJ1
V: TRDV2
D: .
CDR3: CACDTVGGTDKLIF
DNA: TGTGCCTGTGACACAGTGGGGGGTACCGATAAACTCATCTTT

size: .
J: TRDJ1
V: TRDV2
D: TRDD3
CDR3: CACDDLLGDTRFTDKLIF
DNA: TGTGCCTGTGACGACCTACTGGGGGATACGCGTTTCACCGATAAACTCATCTTT

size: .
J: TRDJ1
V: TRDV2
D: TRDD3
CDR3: CACDALGKRADKLIF
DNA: TGTGCCTGTGACGCACTGGGGAAAAGGGCCGATAAACTCATCTTT

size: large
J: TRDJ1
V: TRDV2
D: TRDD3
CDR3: CACDTVGDNDKLIF
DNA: TGTGCCTGTGACACCGTGGGGGATAACGATAAACTCATCTTT

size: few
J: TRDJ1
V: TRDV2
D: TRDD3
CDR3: CACDVLGTFDKLIF
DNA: TGTGCCTGTGACGTACTGGGGACCTTCGATAAACTCATCTTT

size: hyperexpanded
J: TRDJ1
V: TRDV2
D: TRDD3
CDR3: CACDKLGDTADKLIF
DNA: TGTGCCTGTGACAAACTGGGGGATACGGCCGATAAACTCATCTTT

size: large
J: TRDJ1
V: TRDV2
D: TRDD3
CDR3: CACDGLGDDTDKLIF
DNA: TGTGCCTGTGACGGTTTGGGGGATGACACCGATAAACTCATCTTT

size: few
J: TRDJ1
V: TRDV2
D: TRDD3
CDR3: CACEPLQLGDTPEETDKLIF
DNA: TGTGCCTGTGAACCCCTACAACTGGGGGATACTCCTGAGGAGACCGATAAACTCATCTTT

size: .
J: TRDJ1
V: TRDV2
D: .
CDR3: CACDTLVGSPYTDKLIF
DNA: TGTGCCTGTGACACCTTGGTGGGATCCCCGTACACCGATAAACTCATCTTT

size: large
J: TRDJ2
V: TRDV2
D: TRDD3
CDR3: CACDTVRTGGETAQLFF
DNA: TGTGCCTGTGACACCGTGAGGACTGGGGGTGAGACAGCACAACTCTTCTTT

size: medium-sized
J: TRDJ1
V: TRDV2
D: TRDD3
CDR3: CACDTLGDQNTDKLIF
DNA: TGTGCCTGTGACACGTTGGGGGACCAAAACACCGATAAACTCATCTTT

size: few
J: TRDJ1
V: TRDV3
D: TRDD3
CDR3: CAFQQPLMLQMGDTPRTDKLIF
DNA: TGTGCCTTCCAGCAGCCCCTAATGTTGCAAATGGGGGATACGCCTCGGACCGATAAACTCATCTTT

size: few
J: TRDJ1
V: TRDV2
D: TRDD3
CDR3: CACDTVGGLSDKLIF
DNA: TGTGCCTGTGACACGGTTGGGGGATTATCCGATAAACTCATCTTT

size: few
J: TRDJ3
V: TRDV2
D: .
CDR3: CACDTARTVAWDTRQMFF
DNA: TGTGCCTGTGACACGGCCCGTACTGTGGCCTGGGACACCCGACAGATGTTTTTC

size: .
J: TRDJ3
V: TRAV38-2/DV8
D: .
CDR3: CALMEAGRRDRSSWDTRQMFF
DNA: TGTGCTCTCATGGAGGCGGGACGGAGGGATAGGAGCTCCTGGGACACCCGACAGATGTTTTTT

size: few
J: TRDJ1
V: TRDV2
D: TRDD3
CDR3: CACDTLLGDTRYTDKLIF
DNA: TGTGCCTGTGACACCCTACTGGGGGATACGCGGTACACCGATAAACTCATCTTT

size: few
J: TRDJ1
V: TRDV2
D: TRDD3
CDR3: CACDTLGDPSYTDKLIF
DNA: TGTGCCTGTGACACACTGGGGGACCCTTCGTACACCGATAAACTCATCTTT

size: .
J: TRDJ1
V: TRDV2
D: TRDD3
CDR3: CACDPLLGAPTDKLIF
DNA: TGTGCCTGTGACCCTTTACTGGGGGCCCCTACCGATAAACTCATCTTT

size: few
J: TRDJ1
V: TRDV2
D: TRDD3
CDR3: CACDTVGGFRYADKLIF
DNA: TGTGCCTGTGACACTGTGGGGGGATTTCGGTACGCCGATAAACTCATCTTT

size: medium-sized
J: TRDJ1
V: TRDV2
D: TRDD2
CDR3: CACDTVSASYGAPARRTDKLIF
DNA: TGTGCCTGTGACACCGTATCTGCTTCCTACGGGGCCCCCGCGAGGAGGACCGATAAACTCATCTTT

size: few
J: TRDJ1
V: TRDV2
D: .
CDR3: CACDTVGGLRPGKLIF
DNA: TGTGCCTGTGACACCGTAGGAGGTCTGAGGCCGGGGAAACTCATCTTT

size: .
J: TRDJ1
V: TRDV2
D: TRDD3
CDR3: CACAALGETNTDKLIF
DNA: TGTGCCTGTGCCGCACTGGGGGAAACGAACACCGATAAACTCATCTTT

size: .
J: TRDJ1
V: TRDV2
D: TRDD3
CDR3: CACDDISGDTSDKLIF
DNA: TGTGCCTGTGACGACATATCTGGGGATACTTCCGATAAACTCATCTTT

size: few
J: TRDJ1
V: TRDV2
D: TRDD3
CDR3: CACDLVGDSDKLIF
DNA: TGTGCCTGTGACCTGGTGGGGGATTCCGATAAACTCATCTTT

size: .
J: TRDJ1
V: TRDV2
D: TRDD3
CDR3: CACDTLLPSGGDSTDKLIF
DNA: TGTGCCTGTGACACTTTGCTTCCCTCTGGGGGAGATAGTACCGATAAACTCATCTTT

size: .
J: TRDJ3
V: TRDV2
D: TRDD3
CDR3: CACDSTGGLSSWDTRQMFF
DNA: TGTGCCTGTGACAGTACTGGGGGACTCAGCTCCTGGGACACCCGACAGATGTTTTTC

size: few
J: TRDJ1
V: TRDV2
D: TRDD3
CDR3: CACDTVGTSGDTQGDKLIF
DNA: TGTGCCTGTGACACCGTTGGGACTTCGGGGGATACGCAGGGCGATAAACTCATCTTT

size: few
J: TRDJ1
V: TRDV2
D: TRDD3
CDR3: CACDTIQKVGGYADADKLIF
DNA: TGTGCCTGTGACACTATACAGAAGGTAGGGGGATACGCGGATGCCGATAAACTCATCTTT

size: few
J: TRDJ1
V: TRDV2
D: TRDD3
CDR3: CACDKLGDTDTDKLIF
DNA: TGTGCCTGTGACAAACTGGGGGATACGGACACCGATAAACTCATCTTT

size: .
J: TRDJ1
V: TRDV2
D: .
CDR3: CACDALKGTDKLIF
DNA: TGTGCCTGTGACGCACTCAAGGGCACCGATAAACTCATCTTT

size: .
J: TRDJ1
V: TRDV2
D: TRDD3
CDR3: CACDTLGGGDTHTDKLIF
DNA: TGTGCCTGTGACACCCTGGGGGGGGGGGATACGCACACCGATAAACTCATCTTT